The rows below give T cell receptor beta chains drawn from one sample of a study of low-dose radiotherapy and immunotherapy resistance in tumors. From the reads, TCRdb called clonotypes with MiXCR, one entry per CDR3 protein. The sample has roughly 100,000 distinct CDR3 sequences, less than 25% seen once. Sequenced material: PBMCs, taken after low-dose radiotherapy plus immunotherapy. Receptors were obtained from a male donor with prostate cancer. The conserved cysteine and the conserved F or W are not part of the CDR3 here. Fields, in order: V gene, J gene, CDR3 protein.

V gene: TRBV6-2/TRBV6-3; J gene: TRBJ2-2; CDR3 protein: ASSRIGTGEGSRRLF
V gene: TRBV4-1; J gene: TRBJ1-6; CDR3 protein: ASSQETANSPLH
V gene: TRBV23-1; J gene: TRBJ1-4; CDR3 protein: ASSLNWAPNEKLFF
V gene: TRBV5-1; J gene: TRBJ2-7; CDR3 protein: ASSLGGYSTYEQY
V gene: TRBV5-1; J gene: TRBJ2-5; CDR3 protein: ASSFGGPQETQY
V gene: TRBV20-1; J gene: TRBJ2-1; CDR3 protein: SAREGWGQGADEQF
V gene: TRBV5-1; J gene: TRBJ2-2; CDR3 protein: ASSLGGAGELF
V gene: TRBV4-1; J gene: TRBJ2-5; CDR3 protein: ASSQEAGRETQY
V gene: TRBV7-9; J gene: TRBJ2-1; CDR3 protein: ASSLYSSGGGNEQF
V gene: TRBV2; J gene: TRBJ1-2; CDR3 protein: ASAPQGTDGYT
V gene: TRBV30; J gene: TRBJ2-3; CDR3 protein: AWSGQGGADTQY
V gene: TRBV28; J gene: TRBJ1-4; CDR3 protein: ASSLYGGTNEKLF
V gene: TRBV6-2/TRBV6-3; J gene: TRBJ1-2; CDR3 protein: ASSSPQGFDYGYT
V gene: TRBV7-9; J gene: TRBJ1-2; CDR3 protein: ASSKTDTLYGYT
V gene: TRBV7-2; J gene: TRBJ2-1; CDR3 protein: ASALWGVRNEQF
V gene: TRBV7-2; J gene: TRBJ2-1; CDR3 protein: ASSTPPRGRSYNEQF
V gene: TRBV11-2; J gene: TRBJ2-3; CDR3 protein: ASSSGGDSMEY
V gene: TRBV10-3; J gene: TRBJ2-3; CDR3 protein: ATARQEGADTQY
V gene: TRBV12-3/TRBV12-4; J gene: TRBJ2-5; CDR3 protein: ASSSTKGGRETQY
V gene: TRBV7-9; J gene: TRBJ2-7; CDR3 protein: ASSPRSLSEQY
V gene: TRBV19; J gene: TRBJ1-1; CDR3 protein: ASSTTENTEAF
V gene: TRBV7-2; J gene: TRBJ2-3; CDR3 protein: ASSLQVAGAKDTQY
V gene: TRBV28; J gene: TRBJ1-5; CDR3 protein: ASTPASGADSNQPQH
V gene: TRBV7-2; J gene: TRBJ2-5; CDR3 protein: ASSLEGGAGQETQY
V gene: TRBV5-1; J gene: TRBJ1-4; CDR3 protein: ASSTTGLNEKLF
V gene: TRBV9; J gene: TRBJ2-3; CDR3 protein: ASSVGGTGVVTQY
V gene: TRBV9; J gene: TRBJ1-2; CDR3 protein: ASSALGQGIYGYT
V gene: TRBV6-6; J gene: TRBJ1-1; CDR3 protein: ASMATTEAF
V gene: TRBV12-2; J gene: TRBJ2-7; CDR3 protein: ASRLGHPYEQY
V gene: TRBV25-1; J gene: TRBJ1-1; CDR3 protein: ASSDRGRPEAF
V gene: TRBV6-6; J gene: TRBJ1-1; CDR3 protein: ASSYEGGGRPEAF
V gene: TRBV6-2/TRBV6-3; J gene: TRBJ2-7; CDR3 protein: ASSPAYEQY
V gene: TRBV3-1; J gene: TRBJ2-1; CDR3 protein: ASRRGPENEQF
V gene: TRBV20-1; J gene: TRBJ1-2; CDR3 protein: SARSTGDYGYT
V gene: TRBV20-1; J gene: TRBJ2-1; CDR3 protein: SARDGAGGRGEQF
V gene: TRBV5-1; J gene: TRBJ1-1; CDR3 protein: ASSLVSVNTEAF
V gene: TRBV6-2/TRBV6-3; J gene: TRBJ2-1; CDR3 protein: ASSRLLAVSYNEQF
V gene: TRBV29-1; J gene: TRBJ1-1; CDR3 protein: SVQAAGGTEAF
V gene: TRBV14; J gene: TRBJ2-5; CDR3 protein: ASSQDSPPWGIGETQY
V gene: TRBV5-4; J gene: TRBJ2-7; CDR3 protein: ASSSSTGWPYEQY
V gene: TRBV28; J gene: TRBJ2-3; CDR3 protein: ASSLPVRAAGGPTDTQY
V gene: TRBV3-1; J gene: TRBJ2-1; CDR3 protein: ASSQRGISGNEQF
V gene: TRBV20-1; J gene: TRBJ2-4; CDR3 protein: SARVPETRGYIQY
V gene: TRBV9; J gene: TRBJ2-5; CDR3 protein: ASSVATGGYQETQY
V gene: TRBV24-1; J gene: TRBJ1-1; CDR3 protein: ATSAPQPSPNTEAF
V gene: TRBV19; J gene: TRBJ2-1; CDR3 protein: ASRLSGSSLSEQF
V gene: TRBV29-1; J gene: TRBJ2-7; CDR3 protein: SVEVGSGSYEQY
V gene: TRBV7-2; J gene: TRBJ2-1; CDR3 protein: ASSPRHREQF
V gene: TRBV3-1; J gene: TRBJ2-1; CDR3 protein: ASSQGTGSFYEQF
V gene: TRBV2; J gene: TRBJ2-2; CDR3 protein: ASSEEGNTGELF
V gene: TRBV5-1; J gene: TRBJ2-2; CDR3 protein: ASSLGLAGNTGELF
V gene: TRBV6-4; J gene: TRBJ2-1; CDR3 protein: ASSFAASNEQF
V gene: TRBV5-6; J gene: TRBJ2-5; CDR3 protein: ASSLLTGEETQY
V gene: TRBV6-2/TRBV6-3; J gene: TRBJ2-1; CDR3 protein: ASRIDWGRGNADEQF
V gene: TRBV29-1; J gene: TRBJ1-3; CDR3 protein: RRGGPGNTIY
V gene: TRBV7-4; J gene: TRBJ2-3; CDR3 protein: ASSLRGKRTLTILVTQY
V gene: TRBV20-1; J gene: TRBJ1-2; CDR3 protein: SARTAWANYGYT